This TCR beta chain was profiled in a study of identical twins. Whole-study findings and limits: When twins shared out-of-frame alpha sequences, those sequences had excess low generation probability. There were fewer insertions in abundant cord blood beta clonotypes, but memory repertoires showed no such pattern.

CDR1 is DFQATT, CDR2 SNEGSKA, per germline (reference sequence). The CDR3 covers 12 residues. V was cut by 3 bases and J by 6 bases, with 10 bases left in between. One entry per CDR3 protein results from TCRdb running MiXCR on the 5' RACE reads. The table shows hundreds of thousands of distinct CDR3 sequences, with under 25% occurring only once. For this clonotype: Its antigen is still unknown.

Every donor was a healthy Caucasian. The data were also submitted as part of a second study, on yellow fever vaccine responses in identical twins.

This chain links TRBV20-1 with TRBJ2-3; no firm D call. The sequencing sample was made of CD4+ T cells sorted from blood. This sequence originates from a woman aged 18-29 years in good health. The CDR3 loop is CSASQAPDTQYF. The CDR3 DNA follows: TGCAGTGCTAGCCAAGCCCCGGATACGCAGTATTTT.